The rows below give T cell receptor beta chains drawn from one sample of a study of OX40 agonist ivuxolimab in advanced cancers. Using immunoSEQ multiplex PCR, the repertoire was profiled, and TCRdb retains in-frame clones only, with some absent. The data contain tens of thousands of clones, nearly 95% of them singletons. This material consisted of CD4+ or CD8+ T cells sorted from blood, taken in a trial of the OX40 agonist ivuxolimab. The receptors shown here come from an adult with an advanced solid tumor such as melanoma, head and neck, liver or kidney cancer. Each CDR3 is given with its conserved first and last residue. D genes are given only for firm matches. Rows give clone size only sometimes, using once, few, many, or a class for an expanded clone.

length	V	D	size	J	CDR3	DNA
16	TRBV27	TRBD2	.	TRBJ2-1	CASSLWASGSINEQFF	TGTGCCAGCAGTTTATGGGCTAGCGGGAGTATCAATGAGCAGTTCTTC
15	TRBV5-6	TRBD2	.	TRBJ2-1	CASSLSSGKYNEQFF	TGTGCCAGCAGCTTGTCTAGCGGGAAGTACAATGAGCAGTTCTTC
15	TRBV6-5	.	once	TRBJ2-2	CASSPLINRAGELFF	TGTGCCAGCAGTCCCCTGATTAACAGGGCCGGGGAGCTGTTTTTT
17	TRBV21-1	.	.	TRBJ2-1	CASSKPTSGRVYNEQFF	TGTGCCAGCAGCAAACCGACTAGCGGGAGAGTCTACAATGAGCAGTTCTTC
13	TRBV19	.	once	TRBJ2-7	CASSIRPDYEQYF	TGTGCCAGTAGTATTCGGCCGGACTACGAGCAGTACTTC
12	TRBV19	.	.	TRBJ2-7	CASSIQGGEQYF	TGTGCCAGTAGTATCCAGGGAGGCGAGCAGTACTTC
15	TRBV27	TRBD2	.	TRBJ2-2	CASSLRGGASGELFF	TGTGCCAGCAGTTTAAGGGGAGGGGCCAGCGGGGAGCTGTTTTTT
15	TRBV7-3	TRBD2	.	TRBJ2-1	CASSLTGGDYNEQFF	TGTGCCAGCAGCTTAACGGGAGGGGACTACAATGAGCAGTTCTTC
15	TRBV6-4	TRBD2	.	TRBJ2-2	CASSEIAGGTGELFF	TGTGCCAGCAGTGAGATAGCGGGAGGAACCGGGGAGCTGTTTTTT
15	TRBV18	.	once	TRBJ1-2	CASSPGRGANYGYTF	TGTGCCAGCTCACCCGGACGGGGAGCTAACTATGGCTACACCTTC
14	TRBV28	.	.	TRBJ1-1	CASSPLREDTEAFF	TGTGCCAGCAGTCCCCTTCGGGAGGACACTGAAGCTTTCTTT
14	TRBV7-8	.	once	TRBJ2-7	CASSLVGPGYEQYF	TGTGCCAGCAGCTTAGTAGGGCCGGGGTACGAGCAGTACTTC
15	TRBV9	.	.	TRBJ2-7	CASSVGGSPSYEQYF	TGTGCCAGCAGCGTAGGGGGTAGTCCCTCCTACGAGCAGTACTTC
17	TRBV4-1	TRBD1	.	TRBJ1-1	CASSQAGTDIVNTEAFF	TGCGCCAGCAGCCAGGCCGGGACAGATATCGTGAACACTGAAGCTTTCTTT
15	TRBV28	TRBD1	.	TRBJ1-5	CASSAGGQGHQPQHF	TGTGCCAGCAGTGCCGGGGGACAGGGGCATCAGCCCCAGCATTTT
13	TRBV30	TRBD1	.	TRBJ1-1	CAWTQGARTEAFF	TGTGCCTGGACACAGGGGGCGAGGACTGAAGCTTTCTTT
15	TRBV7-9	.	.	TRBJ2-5	CASSLVSDSQETQYF	TGTGCCAGCAGCTTAGTGTCTGACAGCCAAGAGACCCAGTACTTC
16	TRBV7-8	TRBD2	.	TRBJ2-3	CASSFDWGGTVDTQYF	TGTGCCAGCAGCTTCGATTGGGGGGGGACGGTGGATACGCAGTATTTT
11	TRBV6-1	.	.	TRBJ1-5	CASNPNQPQHF	TGTGCCAGCAACCCCAATCAGCCCCAGCATTTT
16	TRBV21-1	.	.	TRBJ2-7	CASSRATDRGNYEQYF	TGTGCCAGCAGCAGGGCAACGGACAGGGGAAACTACGAGCAGTACTTC
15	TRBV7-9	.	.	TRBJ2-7	CASSSSQYLHDEQYF	TGTGCCAGCAGCTCTTCACAGTACCTGCATGACGAGCAGTACTTC
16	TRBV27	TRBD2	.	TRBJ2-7	CASSLTPGLGSYEQYF	TGTGCCAGCAGTTTGACCCCGGGACTAGGGTCCTACGAGCAGTACTTC
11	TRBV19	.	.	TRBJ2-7	CASMASYEQYF	TGTGCCAGCATGGCTTCGTACGAGCAGTACTTC
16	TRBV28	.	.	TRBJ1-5	CASSPYLGGEAQPQHF	TGTGCCAGCAGTCCCTACCTTGGAGGGGAAGCTCAGCCCCAGCATTTT
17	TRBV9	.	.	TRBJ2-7	CASSVGVPGQFPYEQYF	TGTGCCAGCAGCGTAGGGGTCCCCGGACAGTTCCCCTACGAGCAGTACTTC
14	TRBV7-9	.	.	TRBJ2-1	CASSLVGPLTLWFF	TGTGCCAGCAGCTTAGTCGGCCCTCTGACTTTGTGGTTCTTC
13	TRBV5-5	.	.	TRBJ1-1	CASRRTANTEAFF	TGTGCCAGCAGGCGGACAGCGAACACTGAAGCTTTCTTT
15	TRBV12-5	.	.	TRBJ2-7	CASGLVHVLAPEQYF	TGTGCTAGTGGTTTGGTACACGTGTTGGCACCAGAGCAGTACTTC
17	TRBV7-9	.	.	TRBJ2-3	CASSSGGQTVVADTQYF	TGTGCCAGCAGCTCCGGGGGGCAGACGGTGGTCGCAGATACGCAGTATTTT
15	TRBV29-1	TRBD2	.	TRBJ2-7	CSVEDGGTSGYEQYF	TGCAGCGTTGAAGATGGGGGGACTAGCGGCTACGAGCAGTACTTC
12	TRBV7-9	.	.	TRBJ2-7	CASSLGSREQYF	TGTGCCAGCAGCTTAGGATCCCGCGAGCAGTACTTC
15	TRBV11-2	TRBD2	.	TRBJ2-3	CASSLVGGSTDTQYF	TGTGCCAGCAGCTTAGTAGGCGGGAGTACAGATACGCAGTATTTT
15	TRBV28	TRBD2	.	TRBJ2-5	CASSLVLAGPREQYF	TGTGCCAGCAGTTTAGTCCTAGCGGGCCCCAGGGAGCAGTACTTC
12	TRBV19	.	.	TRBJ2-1	CASSDPGNEQFF	TGTGCCAGTAGCGACCCGGGTAATGAGCAGTTCTTC
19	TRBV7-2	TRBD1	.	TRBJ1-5	CASSYPGQGPPYSNQPQHF	TGTGCCAGCAGCTACCCGGGACAGGGTCCCCCATATAGCAATCAGCCCCAGCATTTT
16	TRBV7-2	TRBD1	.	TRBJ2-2	CASSFQGQGLTGELFF	TGTGCCAGCAGCTTCCAGGGACAGGGTTTAACCGGGGAGCTGTTTTTT
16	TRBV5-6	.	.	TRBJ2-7	CASSLGYLRGQGEQYF	TGTGCCAGCAGCTTAGGGTATCTCCGGGGGCAGGGAGAGCAGTACTTC
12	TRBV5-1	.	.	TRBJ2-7	CASSFDYYEQYF	TGCGCCAGCAGCTTTGACTACTACGAGCAGTACTTC
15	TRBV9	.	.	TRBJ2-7	CASSASPGSSYEQYF	TGTGCCAGCAGCGCTAGTCCGGGTAGCTCCTACGAGCAGTACTTC
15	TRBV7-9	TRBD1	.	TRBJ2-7	CASSSRQGAPYEQYF	TGTGCCAGCAGCTCTCGACAGGGGGCCCCCTACGAGCAGTACTTC
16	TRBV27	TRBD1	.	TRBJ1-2	CASSTYPGTGGDGYTF	TGTGCCAGCAGTACGTACCCCGGGACAGGGGGGGATGGCTACACCTTC
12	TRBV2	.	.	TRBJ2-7	CASSEGSYEQYF	TGTGCCAGCAGTGAAGGCTCCTACGAGCAGTACTTC
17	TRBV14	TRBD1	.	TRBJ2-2	CASSQVLTGVVTGELFF	TGTGCCAGCAGCCAAGTTTTGACAGGGGTTGTCACCGGGGAGCTGTTTTTT
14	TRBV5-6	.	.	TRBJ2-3	CASSFGRSTDTQYF	TGTGCCAGCAGCTTCGGCAGAAGCACAGATACGCAGTATTTT
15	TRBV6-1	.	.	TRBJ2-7	CASSEAGHPSYEQYF	TGTGCCAGCAGTGAGGCAGGTCATCCTTCCTACGAGCAGTACTTC
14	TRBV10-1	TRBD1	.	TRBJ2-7	CASSGRDRPYEQYF	TGCGCCAGCAGTGGCCGGGACAGACCCTACGAGCAGTACTTC
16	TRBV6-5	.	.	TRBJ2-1	CASSYSGSEVVNEQFF	TGTGCCAGCAGTTACTCGGGGTCTGAAGTGGTAAATGAGCAGTTCTTC
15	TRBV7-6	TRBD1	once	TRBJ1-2	CASRNRDSANYGYTF	TGTGCCAGCAGAAACCGGGACAGTGCTAACTATGGCTACACCTTC
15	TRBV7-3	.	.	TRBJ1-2	CASSPGRVGYYGYTF	TGTGCCAGCAGCCCGGGGCGGGTAGGGTACTATGGCTACACCTTC
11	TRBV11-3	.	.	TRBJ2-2	CASSLGLKLFF	TGTGCCAGCAGCCTTGGACTGAAGCTGTTTTTT
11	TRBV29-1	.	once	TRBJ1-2	CSIPYRVGYTF	TGCAGCATACCATACAGGGTCGGCTACACCTTC
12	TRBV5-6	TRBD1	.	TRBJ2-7	CASRRQGYEQYF	TGTGCCAGCAGGCGACAGGGCTACGAGCAGTACTTC
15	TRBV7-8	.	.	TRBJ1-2	CASSLGAGVAYGYTF	TGTGCCAGCAGCTTAGGGGCAGGGGTGGCCTATGGCTACACCTTC